This TCR beta chain was found in a study of blood T cell repertoires in COVID-19. Study information: COVID-19 samples from acute and convalescent phases originated in the United States, Italy and Spain. PBMCs, B-cell-depleted T cells, or T cells provided the cDNA or gDNA that made up the material.

The V segment lost 5 bases and the J segment 6 bases; nucleotides outside the gene matches: 14. This CDR3 contains 17 residues. Original handling: Reference gene primer amplification gave nucleated cell count estimates. The assay was immunoSEQ multiplex PCR, and TCRdb's table has in-frame clones only and misses some. V and J calls and clone size are those listed in that table; D and trimming were worked out from the DNA. The profile shows 62,000 or so clones, roughly nine tenths of them singletons. This TCR was sampled from a man aged 50-60 years with acute or convalescent COVID-19. J is TRBJ2-2 and V is TRBV23-1; 8 bases line up with TRBD2. TRBV23-1 is given ORF status, its function remaining uncertain. What was sequenced was peripheral blood. The CDR3 bases are TGCGCCAGCAGTTTGATCACGGGGGGGCAGAAGGCCGGGGAGCTGTTTTTT. Protein sequence: CASSLITGGQKAGELFF.